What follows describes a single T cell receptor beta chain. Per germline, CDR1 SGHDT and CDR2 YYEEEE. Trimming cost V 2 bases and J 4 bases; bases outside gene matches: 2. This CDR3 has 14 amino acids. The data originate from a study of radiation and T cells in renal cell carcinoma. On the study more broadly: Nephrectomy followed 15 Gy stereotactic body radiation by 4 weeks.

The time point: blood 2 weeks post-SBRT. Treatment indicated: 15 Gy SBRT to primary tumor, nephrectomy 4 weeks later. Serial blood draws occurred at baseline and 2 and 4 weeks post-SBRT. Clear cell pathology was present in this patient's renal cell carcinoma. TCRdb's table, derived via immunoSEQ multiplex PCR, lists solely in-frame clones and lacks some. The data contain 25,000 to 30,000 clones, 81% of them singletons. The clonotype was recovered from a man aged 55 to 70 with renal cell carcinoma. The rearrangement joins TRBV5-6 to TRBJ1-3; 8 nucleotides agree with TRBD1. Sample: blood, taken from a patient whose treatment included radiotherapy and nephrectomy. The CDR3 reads CASSFQGAGNTIYF. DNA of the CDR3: TGTGCCAGCAGCTTTCAGGGGGCCGGAAACACCATATATTTT.